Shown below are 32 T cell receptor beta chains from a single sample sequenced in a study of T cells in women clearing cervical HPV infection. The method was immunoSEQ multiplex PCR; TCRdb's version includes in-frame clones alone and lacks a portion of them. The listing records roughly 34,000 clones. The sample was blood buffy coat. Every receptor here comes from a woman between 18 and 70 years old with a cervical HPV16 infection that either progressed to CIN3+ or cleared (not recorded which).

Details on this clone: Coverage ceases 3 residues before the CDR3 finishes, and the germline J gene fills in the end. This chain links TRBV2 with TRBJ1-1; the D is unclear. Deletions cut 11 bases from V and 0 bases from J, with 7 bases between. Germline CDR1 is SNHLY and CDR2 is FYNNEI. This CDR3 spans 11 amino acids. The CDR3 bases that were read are TGTGCCTGTAGGGTGAACACTGAA. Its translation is CACRVNTE. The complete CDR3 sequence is CACRVNTEAFF.

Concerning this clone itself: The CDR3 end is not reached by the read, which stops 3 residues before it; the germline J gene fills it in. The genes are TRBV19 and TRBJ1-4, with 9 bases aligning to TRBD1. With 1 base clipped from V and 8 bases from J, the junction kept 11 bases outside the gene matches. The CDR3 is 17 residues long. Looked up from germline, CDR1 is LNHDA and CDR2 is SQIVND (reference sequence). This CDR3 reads CASSIGTGVSGGEKLFF. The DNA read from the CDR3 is TGTGCCAGTAGTATAGGGACAGGGGTTTCGGGAGGCGAAAAA.

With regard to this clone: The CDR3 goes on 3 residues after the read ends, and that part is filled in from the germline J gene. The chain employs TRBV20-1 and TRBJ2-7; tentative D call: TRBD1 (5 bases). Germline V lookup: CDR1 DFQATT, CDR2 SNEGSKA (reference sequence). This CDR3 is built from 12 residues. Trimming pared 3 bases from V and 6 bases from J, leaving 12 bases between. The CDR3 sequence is CSARSDSLEQYF. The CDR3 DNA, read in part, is TGCAGTGCTAGGTCAGACAGCCTCGAG.

The CDR3 is CASSSPGQGSRETQYF. The covered CDR3 bases are TGTGCCAGTAGTTCCCCGGGACAGGGGAGCCGGGAGACG. V gene TRBV19 combines with J gene TRBJ2-3; 10 positions match TRBD1. Coverage ceases 3 residues before the CDR3 finishes, and the germline J gene fills in the end. The length of the CDR3 is 16 residues. Looked up from germline, CDR1 is LNHDA and CDR2 is SQIVND (reference sequence).

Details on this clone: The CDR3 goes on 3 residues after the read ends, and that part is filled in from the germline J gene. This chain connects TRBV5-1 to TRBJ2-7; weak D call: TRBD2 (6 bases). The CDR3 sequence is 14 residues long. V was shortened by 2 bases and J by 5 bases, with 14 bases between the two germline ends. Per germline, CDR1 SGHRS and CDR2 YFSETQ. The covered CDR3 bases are TGCGCCAGCAGCTTCAGGGCGGGGTTGGACGAG. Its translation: CASSFRAGLDE. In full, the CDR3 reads CASSFRAGLDEQYF.

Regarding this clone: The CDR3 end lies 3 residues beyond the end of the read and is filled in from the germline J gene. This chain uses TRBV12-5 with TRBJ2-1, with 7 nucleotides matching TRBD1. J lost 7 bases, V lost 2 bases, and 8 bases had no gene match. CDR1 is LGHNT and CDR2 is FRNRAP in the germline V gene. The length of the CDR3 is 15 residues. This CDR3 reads CASGLSPTGANEQFF. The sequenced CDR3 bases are TGTGCTAGTGGTTTGAGCCCCACAGGGGCTAATGAG.

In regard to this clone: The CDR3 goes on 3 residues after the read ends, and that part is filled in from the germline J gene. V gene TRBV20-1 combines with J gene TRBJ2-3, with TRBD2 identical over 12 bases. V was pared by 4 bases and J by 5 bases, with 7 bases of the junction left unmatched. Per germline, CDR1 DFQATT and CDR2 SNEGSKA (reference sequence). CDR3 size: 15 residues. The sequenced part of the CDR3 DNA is TGCAGTGCTAAGGGACTAGCGGGCCTCGGAGATACG. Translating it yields CSAKGLAGLGDT. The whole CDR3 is CSAKGLAGLGDTQYF.

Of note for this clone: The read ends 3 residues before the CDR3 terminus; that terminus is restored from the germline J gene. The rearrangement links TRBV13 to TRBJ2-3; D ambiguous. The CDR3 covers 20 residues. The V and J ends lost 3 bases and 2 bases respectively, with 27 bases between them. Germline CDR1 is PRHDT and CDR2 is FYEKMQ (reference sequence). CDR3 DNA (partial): TGTGCCAGCAGCTTCAGTCTGCCAATAGACGGTCAGAGCGACACAGATACG. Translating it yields CASSFSLPIDGQSDTDT. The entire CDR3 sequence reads CASSFSLPIDGQSDTDTQYF. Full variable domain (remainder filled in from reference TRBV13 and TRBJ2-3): AAGVIQSPRHLIKEKRETATLKCYPIPRHDTVYWYQQGPGQDPQFLISFYEKMQSDKGSIPDRFSAQQFSDYHSELNMSSLELGDSALYFCASSFSLPIDGQSDTDTQYFGPGTRLTVL.

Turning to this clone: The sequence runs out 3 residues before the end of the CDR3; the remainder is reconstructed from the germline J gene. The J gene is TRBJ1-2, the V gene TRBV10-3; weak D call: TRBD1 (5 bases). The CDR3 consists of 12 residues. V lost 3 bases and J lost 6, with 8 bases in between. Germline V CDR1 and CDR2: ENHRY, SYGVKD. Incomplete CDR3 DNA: TGTGCCATCAGTGACAGGGCGGATGGC. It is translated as CAISDRADG. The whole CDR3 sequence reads CAISDRADGYTF.

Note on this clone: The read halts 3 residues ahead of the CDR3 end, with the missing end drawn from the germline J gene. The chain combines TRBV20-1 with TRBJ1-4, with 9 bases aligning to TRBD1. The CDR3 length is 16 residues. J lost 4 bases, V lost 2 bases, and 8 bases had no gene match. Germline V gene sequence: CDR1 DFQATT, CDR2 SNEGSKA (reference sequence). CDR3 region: CSARPPGTGRNEKLFF. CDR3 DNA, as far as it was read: TGCAGTGCTAGACCCCCCGGGACAGGGCGTAATGAAAAA.

The chain's CDR3 is CASNTLGGDSTDTQYF. The CDR3 bases that were read are TGTGCCAGCAATACCCTTGGCGGGGATAGCACAGATACG. The V call is TRBV6-2 or TRBV6-3, the J call TRBJ2-3; TRBD2 might be the D (6 bases). The read terminates 3 residues before the CDR3 end, so the remaining end is supplied by the germline J gene. This CDR3 is built from 16 residues. V was clipped by 7 bases and J by 0 bases, with 17 bases between them. Germline V CDR1 and CDR2: MNHEY, SVGEGT.

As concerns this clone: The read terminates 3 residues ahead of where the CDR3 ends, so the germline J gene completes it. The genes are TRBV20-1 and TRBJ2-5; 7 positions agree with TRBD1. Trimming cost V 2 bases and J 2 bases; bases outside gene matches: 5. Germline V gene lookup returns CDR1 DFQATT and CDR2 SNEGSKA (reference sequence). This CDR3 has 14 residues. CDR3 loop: CSARTGTEQETQYF. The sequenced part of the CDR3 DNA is TGCAGTGCTAGAACAGGGACAGAACAAGAGACC.

CDR3 DNA (partial): TGTGCCAGCAGCCGAACAGCGACAGGGTTGGATGGC. As protein: CASSRTATGLDG. The CDR3 in full is CASSRTATGLDGYTF. The chain links TRBV5-8 to TRBJ1-2, with TRBD1 matching over 7 bases. The CDR3 is cut off 3 residues early in the read; its end comes from the germline J gene. The V gene's germline CDR1 is SGHTS and CDR2 YDEGEE. Unmatched junction bases numbered 12, after V lost 4 bases and J lost 6 bases. This CDR3 is 15 amino acids long.

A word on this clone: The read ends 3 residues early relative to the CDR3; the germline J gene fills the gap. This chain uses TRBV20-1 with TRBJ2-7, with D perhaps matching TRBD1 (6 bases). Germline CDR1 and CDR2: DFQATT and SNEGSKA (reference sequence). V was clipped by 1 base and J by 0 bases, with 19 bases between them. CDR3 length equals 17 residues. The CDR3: CSARGRLQGTGSYEQYF. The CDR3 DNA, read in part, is TGCAGTGCTAGAGGGAGGCTTCAGGGGACGGGCTCCTACGAG.

This CDR3 is CASSPKTGDTEAFF. The sequenced part of the CDR3 DNA is TGTGCCAGCTCACCGAAGACAGGGGACACTGAA. This chain uses TRBV18 with TRBJ1-1; 8 bases align to TRBD1. Read data end 3 residues before the CDR3 end; the end is taken from the germline J gene. The CDR3 consists of 14 residues. Unmatched junction bases numbered 3, after V lost 3 bases and J lost 3 bases. Germline-derived CDR1 and CDR2 are KGHSH and LQKENI.

CDR3 DNA, as far as it was read: TGTGCCAGCAGCTTACCAAATGAAAAA. Its translation is CASSLPNEK. The entire CDR3 protein is CASSLPNEKLFF. The chain is built from TRBV7-8 and TRBJ1-4; D is uncertain. Sequencing ends 3 residues short of the CDR3 end; the germline J gene provides the rest. CDR3 size: 12 residues. Germline V gene lookup returns CDR1 SGHVS and CDR2 FQNEAQ. The germline V and J ends were trimmed by 2 bases and 5 bases, with 3 bases remaining between them.

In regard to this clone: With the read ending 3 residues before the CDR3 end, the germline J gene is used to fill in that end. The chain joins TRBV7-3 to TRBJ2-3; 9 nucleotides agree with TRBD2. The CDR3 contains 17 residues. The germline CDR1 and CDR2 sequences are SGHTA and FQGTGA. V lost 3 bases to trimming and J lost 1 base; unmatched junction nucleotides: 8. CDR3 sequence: CASSFYSGGRGTDTQYF. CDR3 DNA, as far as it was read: TGTGCCAGCAGCTTTTATAGCGGGGGACGGGGCACAGATACG.

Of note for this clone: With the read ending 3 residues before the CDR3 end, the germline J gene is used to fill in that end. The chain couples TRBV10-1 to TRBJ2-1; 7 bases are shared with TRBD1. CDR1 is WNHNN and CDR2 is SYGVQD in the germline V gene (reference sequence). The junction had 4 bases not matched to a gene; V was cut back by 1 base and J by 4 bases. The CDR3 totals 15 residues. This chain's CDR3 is CASSELGTAYNEQFF. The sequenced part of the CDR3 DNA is TGCGCCAGCAGTGAGTTGGGGACAGCTTACAATGAG.

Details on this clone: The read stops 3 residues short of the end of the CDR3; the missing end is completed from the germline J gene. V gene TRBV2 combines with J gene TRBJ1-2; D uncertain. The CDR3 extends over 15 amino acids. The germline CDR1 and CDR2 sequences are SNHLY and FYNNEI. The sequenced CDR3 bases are TGTGCCAGCAGTGTGACTAGCGGGAACTACAATGAC. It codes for CASSVTSGNYND. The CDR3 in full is CASSVTSGNYNDYTF.

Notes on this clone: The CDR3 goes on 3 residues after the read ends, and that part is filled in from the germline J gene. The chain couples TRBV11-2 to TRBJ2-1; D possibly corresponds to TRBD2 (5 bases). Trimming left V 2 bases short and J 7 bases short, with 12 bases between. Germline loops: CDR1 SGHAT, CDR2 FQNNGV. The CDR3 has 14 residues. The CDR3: CASSLKNRGNEQFF. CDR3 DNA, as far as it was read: TGTGCCAGCAGCTTAAAGAACCGGGGAAATGAG.

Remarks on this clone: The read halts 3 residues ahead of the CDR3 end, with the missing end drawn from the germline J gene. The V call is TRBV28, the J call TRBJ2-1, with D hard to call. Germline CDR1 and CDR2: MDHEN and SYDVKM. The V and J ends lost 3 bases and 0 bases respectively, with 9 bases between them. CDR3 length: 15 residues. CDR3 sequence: CASSFPRPSYNEQFF. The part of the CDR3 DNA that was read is TGTGCCAGCAGTTTCCCCAGGCCCTCCTACAATGAG.

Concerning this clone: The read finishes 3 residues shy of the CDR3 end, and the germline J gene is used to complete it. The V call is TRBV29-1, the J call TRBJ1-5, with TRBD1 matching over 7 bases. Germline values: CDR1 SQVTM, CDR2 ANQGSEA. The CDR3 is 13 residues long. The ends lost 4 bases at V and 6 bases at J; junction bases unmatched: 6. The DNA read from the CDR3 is TGCAGCGTTGGTGACAGGGATGGTCAGCCC. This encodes CSVGDRDGQP. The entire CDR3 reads CSVGDRDGQPQHF.

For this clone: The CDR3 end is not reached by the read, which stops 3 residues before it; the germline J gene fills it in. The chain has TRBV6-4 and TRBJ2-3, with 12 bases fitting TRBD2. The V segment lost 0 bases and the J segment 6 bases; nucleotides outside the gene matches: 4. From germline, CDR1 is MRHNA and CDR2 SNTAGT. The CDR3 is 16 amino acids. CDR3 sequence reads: CASSDSLAGGPDTQYF. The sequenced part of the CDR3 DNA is TGTGCCAGCAGTGACTCCCTAGCGGGGGGGCCGGATACG.

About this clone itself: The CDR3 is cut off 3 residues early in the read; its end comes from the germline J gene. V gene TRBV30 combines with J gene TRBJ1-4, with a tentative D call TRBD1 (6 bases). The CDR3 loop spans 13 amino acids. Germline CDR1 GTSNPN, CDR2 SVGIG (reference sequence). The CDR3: CAWGPGTTRELFF. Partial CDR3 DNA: TGTGCCTGGGGACCCGGGACAACTAGAGAA.

CDR3 DNA, as far as it was read: TGTGCCATCAGTAGAACAGAGAATGAG. Translated: CAISRTENE. The whole CDR3 region reads CAISRTENEQFF. The rearrangement links TRBV10-3 to TRBJ2-1; no definite D call. The sequence runs out 3 residues before the end of the CDR3; the remainder is reconstructed from the germline J gene. V was pared by 5 bases and J by 7 bases, with 9 bases between. This CDR3 region has 12 residues. From germline, CDR1 is ENHRY and CDR2 SYGVKD.

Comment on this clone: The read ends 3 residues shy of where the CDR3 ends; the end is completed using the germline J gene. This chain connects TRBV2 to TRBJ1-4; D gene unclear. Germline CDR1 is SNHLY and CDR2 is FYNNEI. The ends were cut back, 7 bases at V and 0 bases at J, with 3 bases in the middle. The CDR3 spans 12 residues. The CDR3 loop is CASTATNEKLFF. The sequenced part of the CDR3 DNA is TGTGCCAGCACAGCAACTAATGAAAAA.

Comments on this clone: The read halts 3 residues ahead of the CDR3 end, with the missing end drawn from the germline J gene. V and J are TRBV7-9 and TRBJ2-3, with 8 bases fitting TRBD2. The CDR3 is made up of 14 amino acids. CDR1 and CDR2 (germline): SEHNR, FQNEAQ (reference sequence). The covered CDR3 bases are TGTGCCAGCAGCCTCCGACTAGCGAGTGAGGCG. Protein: CASSLRLASEA. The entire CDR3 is CASSLRLASEAQYF.

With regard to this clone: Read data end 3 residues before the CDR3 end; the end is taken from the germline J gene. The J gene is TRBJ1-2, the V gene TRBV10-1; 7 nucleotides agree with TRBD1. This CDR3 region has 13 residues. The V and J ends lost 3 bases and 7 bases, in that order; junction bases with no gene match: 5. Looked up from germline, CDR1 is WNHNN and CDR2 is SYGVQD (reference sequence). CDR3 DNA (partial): TGCGCCAGCAGTGAAAGACAGGGTGGTGGC. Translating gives CASSERQGGG. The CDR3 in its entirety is CASSERQGGGYTF.

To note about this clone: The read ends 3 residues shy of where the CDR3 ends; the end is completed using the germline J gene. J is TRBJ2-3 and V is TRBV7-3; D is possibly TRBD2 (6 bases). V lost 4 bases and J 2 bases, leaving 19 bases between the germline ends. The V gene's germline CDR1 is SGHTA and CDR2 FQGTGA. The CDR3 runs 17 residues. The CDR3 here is CASSSQIAGTVTDTQYF. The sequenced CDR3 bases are TGTGCCAGCAGCTCTCAGATCGCCGGGACTGTCACAGATACG.

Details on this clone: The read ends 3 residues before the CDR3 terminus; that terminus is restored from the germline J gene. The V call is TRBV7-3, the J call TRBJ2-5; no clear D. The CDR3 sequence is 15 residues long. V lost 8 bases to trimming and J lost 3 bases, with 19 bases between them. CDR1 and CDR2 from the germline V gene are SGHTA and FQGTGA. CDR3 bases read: TGTGCCAGCCCCTTTTCTTGGGCAGAGAAAGAGACC. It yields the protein CASPFSWAEKET. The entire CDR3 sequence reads CASPFSWAEKETQYF.

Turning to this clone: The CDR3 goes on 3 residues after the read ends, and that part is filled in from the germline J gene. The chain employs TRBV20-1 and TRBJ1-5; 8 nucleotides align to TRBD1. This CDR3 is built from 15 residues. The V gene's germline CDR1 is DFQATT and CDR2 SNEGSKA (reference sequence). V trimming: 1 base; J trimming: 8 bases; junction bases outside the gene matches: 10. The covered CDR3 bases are TGCAGTGCTAGAGGCCAGACAGGGGAGAATAAGCCC. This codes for CSARGQTGENKP. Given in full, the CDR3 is CSARGQTGENKPQHF.

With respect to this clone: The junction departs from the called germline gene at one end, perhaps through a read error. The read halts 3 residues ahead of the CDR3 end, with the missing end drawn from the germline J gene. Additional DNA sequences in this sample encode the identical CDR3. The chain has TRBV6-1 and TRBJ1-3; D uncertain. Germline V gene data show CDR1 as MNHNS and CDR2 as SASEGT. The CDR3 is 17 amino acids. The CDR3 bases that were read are TGTGCCAGCAGTGAAGCGCTTCAGGTCCTCTCTGGAAACACA. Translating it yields CASSEALQVLSGNT. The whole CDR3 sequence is CASSEALQVLSGNTIYF.